A selection of T cell receptor beta chains follows, all from one sample in a study of T-cell reconstitution after alpha-beta-depleted transplantation in children. TCRdb used MiXCR to reprocess the PCR reads, holding one entry per CDR3 protein. Of approximately 240,000 distinct CDR3 sequences in the sample, about 11% were seen once. Here the sequenced sample was PBMCs, taken before TCRalphabeta/CD19-depleted stem cell transplant. These receptors came from a child less than two years old with acute myeloid leukemia, due to receive a stem cell transplant. Both conserved end residues are part of each CDR3. A D gene is named only where the DNA matches it firmly. Part of the rows lack a size; the others show once, few, many or a class for expanded clones.

clone_size j_call d_call cdr3_length v_call cdr3_aa cdr3_nt
many TRBJ2-3 . 11 TRBV5-1 CASIRADTQYF TGCGCCAGCATAAGGGCAGATACGCAGTATTTT
many TRBJ2-5 . 13 TRBV30 CAWSVALVETQYF TGTGCCTGGAGTGTTGCACTAGTAGAGACCCAGTACTTC
many TRBJ2-1 . 15 TRBV4-2 CASSQEGHGYNEQFF TGTGCCAGCAGCCAGGAGGGGCATGGGTACAATGAGCAGTTCTTC
many TRBJ2-5 . 14 TRBV24-1 CATSDLQGTETQYF TGTGCCACCAGTGATCTGCAGGGTACAGAGACCCAGTACTTC
many TRBJ2-1 . 12 TRBV2 CASTSAYNEQFF TGTGCCAGCACTAGCGCCTACAATGAGCAGTTCTTC
. TRBJ2-1 TRBD1 15 TRBV7-2 CASSLGQGVGNEQFF TGTGCCAGCAGTTTAGGACAGGGAGTGGGCAATGAGCAGTTCTTC
. TRBJ1-2 . 14 TRBV6-1 CTSSEAPRNYGYTF TGTACCAGCAGTGAAGCCCCACGGAACTATGGCTACACCTTC
many TRBJ1-1 . 13 TRBV27 CASSLGGVTEAFF TGTGCCAGCAGTTTAGGGGGGGTTACTGAAGCTTTCTTT
many TRBJ1-2 . 15 TRBV4-2 CASSQELRVNYGYTF TGTGCCAGCAGCCAAGAACTAAGGGTCAACTATGGCTACACCTTC
many TRBJ2-3 TRBD2 14 TRBV7-9 CASSSGLAAHTQYF TGTGCCAGCAGCTCGGGACTAGCGGCACATACGCAGTATTTT
many TRBJ2-5 TRBD1 13 TRBV30 CAWSTGQGETQYF TGTGCCTGGAGTACCGGACAGGGGGAGACCCAGTACTTC
many TRBJ1-5 TRBD1 14 TRBV6-2/TRBV6-3 CASTGTGRNQPQHF TGTGCCAGCACTGGGACAGGACGCAATCAGCCACAGCATTTT
many TRBJ2-7 TRBD2 15 TRBV14 CASSQVGLVGYEQYF TGTGCCAGCAGCCAAGTGGGACTAGTTGGCTACGAGCAGTACTTC
many TRBJ2-3 . 13 TRBV24-1 CATSETGTPTQYF TGTGCCACCAGTGAGACCGGGACCCCTACGCAGTATTTT
many TRBJ2-3 TRBD2 16 TRBV20-1 CSASPSGVLLARTQYF TGCAGTGCTTCCCCTAGCGGGGTTCTGTTGGCGCGTACGCAGTATTTT
many TRBJ2-5 TRBD1 16 TRBV28 CASSFGQGVGQETQYF TGTGCCAGCAGTTTCGGGCAGGGGGTAGGTCAAGAGACCCAGTACTTC
few TRBJ2-1 . 16 TRBV7-9 CASSYLIRSGRNEQFF TGTGCCAGCAGCTACTTAATACGATCGGGTAGGAATGAGCAGTTCTTC
many TRBJ2-1 TRBD1 15 TRBV11-2 CASSLDRGSYNEQFF TGTGCCAGCAGCCTCGACAGGGGCTCCTACAATGAGCAGTTCTTC
many TRBJ2-5 . 11 TRBV6-5 CATFSRETQYF TGTGCCACCTTTTCCCGAGAGACCCAGTACTTC
few TRBJ2-1 . 15 TRBV7-8 CASSSGLLPYNEQFF TGTGCCAGCAGCTCGGGACTCCTACCCTACAATGAGCAGTTCTTC
many TRBJ2-1 TRBD2 14 TRBV20-1 CSAGTSAGPNEQFF TGCAGTGCCGGGACTAGCGCGGGCCCCAATGAGCAGTTCTTC
many TRBJ2-7 . 12 TRBV7-9 CASSVRDLEQYF TGTGCCAGCAGCGTTAGGGACCTCGAGCAGTACTTC
many TRBJ2-2 TRBD2 16 TRBV5-1 CASSLVASGHTGELFF TGCGCCAGCAGCTTGGTAGCTAGCGGGCACACCGGGGAGCTGTTTTTT
few TRBJ2-7 . 14 TRBV18 CASSPPTGTYEQYF TGTGCCAGCTCACCACCGACAGGGACTTACGAGCAGTACTTC
many TRBJ1-2 . 15 TRBV5-1 CASSLGWGADYGYTF TGCGCCAGCAGCTTGGGATGGGGGGCGGACTATGGCTACACCTTC
many TRBJ1-2 . 11 TRBV20-1 CSASLGYGYTF TGCAGTGCTAGCTTGGGGTATGGCTACACCTTC
. TRBJ1-1 . 14 TRBV6-2/TRBV6-3 CASSSDRVNTEAFF TGTGCCAGCAGTTCTGACAGAGTCAACACTGAAGCTTTCTTT
many TRBJ2-1 . 16 TRBV20-1 CSARDQLPLSYNEQFF TGCAGTGCTAGAGATCAATTACCCCTCTCCTACAATGAGCAGTTCTTC